These 31 T cell receptor beta chains were all obtained from the same sample, sequenced in a study of regulatory T cells in long-lasting Graves disease. Both iRepertoire HTBI primers and Arm-PCR of CDR3 regions were used to build the TCR beta libraries. MiXCR, run by TCRdb on the multiplex PCR reads, gives a single entry per CDR3 protein. The table includes about 460,000 distinct CDR3 sequences, 22% detected once. Time point defined: persistent/refractory GD, antithyroid drugs over 5 years with positive TRAb. PBMC-derived RNA was used for the TCR library. The material sequenced was peripheral blood mononuclear cells (PBMCs), taken when the disease was refractory, from a patient treated with antithyroid drugs. These receptor sequences come from a female donor with Graves disease.

The gene calls are TRBV15 and TRBJ1-5, with TRBD1 matching over 8 bases. CDR3 length: 14 residues. Germline values: CDR1 LNHNV, CDR2 YYDKDF (reference sequence). The J segment lost 5 bases and the V segment lost 5 bases, leaving 5 bases of the junction unmatched. The CDR3 loop is CATSRGQGDQPQHF. CDR3 nucleotide sequence: TGTGCCACCAGCCGCGGACAGGGAGATCAGCCCCAGCATTTT.

This clonotype occurred a few times. V is TRBV27 and J is TRBJ2-5; D ambiguous. The assigned J gene may be wrong: the sequence end matches TRBJ2-1 better. The CDR3 runs to 13 residues. Germline CDR1 is MNHEY and CDR2 is SMNVEV (reference sequence). CDR3 amino acids: CASSASSQWEQFF. In DNA form, the CDR3 reads TGTGCCAGCTCGGCCTCGTCCCAATGGGAGCAGTTCTTC.

The sample holds a few counts of this clonotype. The gene calls are TRBV6-2 or TRBV6-3 and TRBJ1-2; 10 positions match TRBD1. The ends lost 5 bases at V and 3 bases at J; junction bases unmatched: 9. The CDR3 extends over 16 amino acids. Germline lookup yields CDR1 MNHEY and CDR2 SVGEGT. The CDR3 loop reads CASSEAGQGDYYGYTF. The CDR3 DNA is TGTGCCAGCAGTGAAGCCGGACAGGGGGACTACTATGGCTACACCTTC.

This clonotype was seen repeatedly, ten times or more. The chain combines TRBV12-3 or TRBV12-4 with TRBJ1-5, with D unresolved. CDR3 length: 12 amino acids. Between the trimmed V and J ends, which lost 6 bases and 5 bases, there was a span of 8 bases. Here the CDR3 reads CASRADDQPQHF. CDR3 DNA sequence: TGTGCCAGCAGAGCCGACGATCAGCCCCAGCATTTT.

This clonotype has ten or more counts. V gene TRBV6-1 combines with J gene TRBJ2-5, with 11 positions matching TRBD2. CDR1 is MNHNS and CDR2 is SASEGT in the germline V gene. The CDR3 spans 16 residues. V lost 4 bases to trimming and J lost 4 bases; unmatched junction nucleotides: 8. The CDR3 reads CASSGSRLAGLETQYF. The CDR3 region has the DNA TGTGCCAGCAGTGGATCTCGACTAGCGGGGCTAGAGACCCAGTACTTC.

This chain links TRBV7-6 with TRBJ2-5; D is uncertain. CDR3 length: 12 residues. Germline V lookup: CDR1 SGHVS, CDR2 FNYEAQ. Trimming left V 1 base short and J 4 bases short, with 4 bases between. The CDR3 nucleotides read TGTGCCAGCAGCTTAGTCCCAGAGACCCAGTACTTC. Translation gives CASSLVPETQYF.

This clonotype was seen repeatedly, ten times or more. This chain connects TRBV9 to TRBJ2-5, with D hard to call. Between the trimmed V and J ends, which lost 0 bases and 7 bases, there was a span of 13 bases. CDR1 SGDLS and CDR2 YYNGEE come from the germline V gene. The CDR3 sequence is 14 residues long. Here the CDR3 reads CASSVETSWGTQYF. The CDR3 DNA follows: TGTGCCAGCAGCGTAGAGACCAGCTGGGGGACCCAGTACTTC.

The chain carries TRBV5-1 and TRBJ2-7; 9 positions agree with TRBD1. Germline trimming cut 4 bases from V and 5 bases from J; bases unmatched to any gene: 10. CDR1 is SGHRS and CDR2 is YFSETQ in the germline V gene. This CDR3 comprises 15 residues. CDR3 nucleotides: TGCGCCAGCAGCCACCGGGGGACAGGGATCCACGAGCAGTACTTC. Its protein is CASSHRGTGIHEQYF. The complete variable domain, with remaining parts taken from reference TRBV5-1 and TRBJ2-7, reads KAGVTQTPRYLIKTRGQQVTLSCSPISGHRSVSWYQQTPGQGLQFLFEYFSETQRNKGNFPGRFSGRQFSNSRSEMNVSTLELGDSALYLCASSHRGTGIHEQYFGPGTRLTVT.

CDR3 nucleotides: TGCAGTGCTAGAGATGGGAGGGTAGGAACTGAAGCTTTCTTT. Amino acid sequence: CSARDGRVGTEAFF. The chain couples TRBV20-1 to TRBJ1-1; D is uncertain. The CDR3 spans 14 residues. Trimming removed 0 bases from V and 5 bases from J, with 13 bases in between. CDR1 is DFQATT and CDR2 is SNEGSKA in the germline V gene (reference sequence).

This rearrangement joins TRBV7-2 to TRBJ2-3, with D tentatively TRBD1 (6 bases). The V end lost 4 bases, the J end lost 6 bases, and 14 bases lay between the germline ends. The CDR3 is 14 residues long. Germline CDR1 and CDR2: SGHTA and FQGNSA. CDR3 protein: CASSSLQGMDTQYF. CDR3 nucleotide sequence: TGTGCCAGCAGCTCACTACAGGGAATGGATACGCAGTATTTT.

This clonotype was recorded at least ten times. The J gene is TRBJ1-2, the V gene TRBV27; D is perhaps TRBD1 (5 bases). Germline CDR1 and CDR2: MNHEY and SMNVEV (reference sequence). Trimming cost V 2 bases and J 8 bases, with 18 bases left between them. The CDR3 runs to 15 residues. The CDR3 here is CASSLPPAMGGGYTF. The CDR3 DNA reads TGTGCCAGCAGTTTACCCCCAGCCATGGGGGGAGGCTACACCTTC.

The chain uses TRBV9 and TRBJ2-5; a weak D match, TRBD1 (6 bases). This CDR3 has 14 residues. Germline-derived CDR1 and CDR2 are SGDLS and YYNGEE. V was shortened by 4 bases and J by 5 bases, with 15 bases between the two germline ends. The CDR3: CASSRGWTAETQYF. The DNA for the CDR3 is TGTGCCAGCAGCCGAGGGTGGACAGCCGAGACCCAGTACTTC.

The V gene is TRBV19, the J gene TRBJ2-7; 7 nucleotides line up with TRBD2. CDR1 and CDR2 from the germline V gene are LNHDA and SQIVND (reference sequence). CDR3 size: 15 residues. V lost 1 base, J lost 5 bases, and 8 bases stayed unmatched. DNA of the CDR3: TGTGCCAGTAGTATAGGAGTCAGGGACTATGACGAGCAGTACTTC. It translates to CASSIGVRDYDEQYF.

CDR3 sequence: CASSSGVGTAFATNEKLFF. DNA of the CDR3: TGTGCCAGCAGCTCAGGGGTCGGGACAGCCTTTGCAACTAATGAAAAACTGTTTTTT. The rearrangement joins TRBV7-9 to TRBJ1-4; 7 bases agree with TRBD1. Per germline, CDR1 SEHNR and CDR2 FQNEAQ (reference sequence). Unmatched junction bases numbered 14, after V lost 4 bases and J lost 0 bases. The CDR3 runs to 19 residues.

This clonotype was recorded many times. J is TRBJ1-6 and V is TRBV12-3 or TRBV12-4; D is undetermined. V gave up 5 bases and J gave up 7 bases, with 12 bases separating them. The CDR3 consists of 14 residues. CDR3 residues: CASSPGYRNSPLHF. The CDR3, as DNA: TGTGCCAGCAGTCCTGGTTATCGGAATTCACCCCTCCACTTT.

In its sample, this clonotype was seen many times. This rearrangement joins TRBV7-2 to TRBJ1-1, with D unclear. CDR3 length: 15 amino acids. In germline, CDR1 is SGHTA, CDR2 FQGNSA. Trimming stripped 0 bases from V and 8 bases from J, with 16 bases between. Here the CDR3 reads CASSLAANLLIEAFF. The CDR3 coding sequence is TGTGCCAGCAGCTTAGCAGCAAACCTCCTTATCGAAGCTTTCTTT. The full variable domain, completed using reference TRBV7-2 and TRBJ1-1, is GAGVSQSPSNKVTEKGKDVELRCDPISGHTALYWYRQSLGQGLEFLIYFQGNSAPDKSGLPSDRFSAERTGGSVSTLTIQRTQQEDSAVYLCASSLAANLLIEAFFGQGTRLTVV.

This clonotype appeared a few times. CDR3 residues: CASSRGRVEQYF. CDR3 bases: TGTGCCAGCAGCCGGGGGCGGGTCGAGCAGTACTTC. The chain links TRBV3-1 to TRBJ2-7; weak D call: TRBD1 (6 bases). V dropped 4 bases and J dropped 6 bases, with 10 bases sitting between them. This CDR3 is built from 12 residues. Looked up from germline, CDR1 is LGHDT and CDR2 is YNNKEL (reference sequence).

A word on this clonotype: The junction shows a germline mismatch at one end, possibly a read error. This chain connects TRBV5-1 to TRBJ2-3, with a possible D match to TRBD2 (6 bases). Looked up from germline, CDR1 is SGHRS and CDR2 is YFSETQ. The CDR3 is 15 amino acids. The CDR3 region is CASSLAVGGTDTQYF. CDR3 DNA: TGCGCCAGCAGCTTGGCGGTGGGAGGCACCGATACGCAGTATTTT.

This clonotype was recorded many times. This chain uses TRBV6-2 or TRBV6-3 with TRBJ1-1; no clear D gene. The CDR3 covers 13 residues. CDR1 and CDR2 from the germline V gene are MNHEY and SVGEGT. Deletions cut 2 bases from V and 5 bases from J, with 9 bases between. The CDR3 coding sequence is TGTGCCAGCAGTTACGAGCCGGGGACTGAAGCTTTCTTT. Translated, it gives CASSYEPGTEAFF.

This clonotype has just a few counts. The rearrangement links TRBV14 to TRBJ1-2, with D hard to call. The CDR3 length is 13 residues. The V and J ends lost 0 bases and 4 bases respectively, with 6 bases between them. The germline V gene encodes CDR1 SGHDN and CDR2 FVKESK. The CDR3 protein is CASSQDRPYGYTF. The CDR3 DNA reads as TGTGCCAGCAGCCAAGATAGGCCCTATGGCTACACCTTC.

This clonotype was counted at least ten times. The rearrangement links TRBV27 to TRBJ1-1; D possibly corresponds to TRBD1 (6 bases). Trimming cost V 5 bases and J 6 bases, with 10 bases left between them. This CDR3 is built from 12 residues. Germline CDR1 MNHEY, CDR2 SMNVEV (reference sequence). CDR3 DNA: TGTGCCAGCAGTATCAGGGGCTCTGAAGCTTTCTTT. Amino acids: CASSIRGSEAFF.

This clonotype was counted many times. The chain links TRBV2 to TRBJ2-2, with 10 bases lining up with TRBD1. The CDR3 has 16 amino acids. Germline loops: CDR1 SNHLY, CDR2 FYNNEI. V lost 5 bases, J lost 3 bases, and 6 bases stayed unmatched. The CDR3 DNA reads TGTGCCAGCAGTTACACCGGGACAGGGGACACCGGGGAGCTGTTTTTT. Residues: CASSYTGTGDTGELFF.

This clonotype showed up many times. The chain combines TRBV15 with TRBJ1-4; unclear D gene. V lost 1 base and J 5 bases, leaving 23 bases between the germline ends. Germline lookup yields CDR1 LNHNV and CDR2 YYDKDF (reference sequence). This CDR3 spans 19 amino acids. This CDR3 reads CATSRARLVSMDGNEKLFF. CDR3 DNA sequence: TGTGCCACCAGCAGAGCCAGATTGGTCAGTATGGACGGGAATGAAAAACTGTTTTTT.

This clonotype showed up many times. The J gene is TRBJ1-2, the V gene TRBV12-3 or TRBV12-4, with unresolved D. Trimming shortened V by 6 bases and J by 10 bases, and 12 bases separated the two germline ends. The CDR3 extends over 11 amino acids. CDR3 in DNA: TGTGCCAGCAGCTATCGAAACGACTACACCTTC. Its protein is CASSYRNDYTF.

This clonotype was detected ten times or more. The J gene is TRBJ2-5, the V gene TRBV28; 8 nucleotides agree with TRBD1. The CDR3 sequence is 17 residues long. Losses at the gene ends were 2 bases for V and 5 bases for J; bases not matched to a gene: 13. Germline lookup yields CDR1 MDHEN and CDR2 SYDVKM. The CDR3 loop reads CASSLPATDRGGETQYF. The CDR3 coding sequence is TGTGCCAGCAGTTTACCTGCCACTGACAGGGGCGGGGAGACCCAGTACTTC.

This clonotype appeared once. In nucleotides, the CDR3 is TGCGCCAGCAGCGTGACTAGCGGGAGGCCCGGTTTAGAGCAGTACTTC. It encodes CASSVTSGRPGLEQYF. The chain joins TRBV5-1 to TRBJ2-7; 13 nucleotides align to TRBD2. The length of the CDR3 is 16 residues. V was pared by 4 bases and J by 7 bases, with 11 bases of the junction left unmatched. CDR1 and CDR2 from the germline V gene are SGHRS and YFSETQ.

The table lists this clonotype with a few counts. The J gene is TRBJ2-7, the V gene TRBV28; 7 nucleotides match TRBD1. Per germline, CDR1 MDHEN and CDR2 SYDVKM. J gave up 6 bases and V 5 bases, and 7 bases lay outside the gene matches. CDR3 length: 13 amino acids. In nucleotides, the CDR3 is TGTGCCAGCAGTAGCCGGACAGGTCTCGAGCAGTACTTC. Protein sequence: CASSSRTGLEQYF.

The sample holds many counts of this clonotype. This chain joins TRBV29-1 and TRBJ1-2; tentative D call: TRBD1 (6 bases). Germline V CDR1 and CDR2: SQVTM, ANQGSEA. This CDR3 region has 11 residues. V was cut by 2 bases and J by 8 bases, with 9 bases left in between. CDR3 sequence reads: CSVEKGEGYTF. The CDR3 DNA sequence: TGCAGCGTTGAAAAGGGGGAAGGCTACACCTTC.

J is TRBJ1-1 and V is TRBV20-1; possibly TRBD1 for D (6 bases). V was clipped by 6 bases and J by 0 bases, with 11 bases between them. This CDR3 spans 13 amino acids. The germline V gene encodes CDR1 DFQATT and CDR2 SNEGSKA (reference sequence). The CDR3 region is CSATRTVNTEAFF. The DNA of the CDR3 is TGCAGTGCCACCCGGACAGTGAACACTGAAGCTTTCTTT.

In nucleotides, the CDR3 is TGTGCCAGCGGCGACAGGGTAAACACTGAAGCTTTCTTT. This codes for CASGDRVNTEAFF. The rearrangement links TRBV25-1 to TRBJ1-1; 7 nucleotides match TRBD1. This CDR3 contains 13 residues. Looked up from germline, CDR1 is MGHDK and CDR2 is SYGVNS. V shed 8 bases and J 2 bases; nucleotides not matched to a gene: 5. The whole variable domain, filled in from reference TRBV25-1 and TRBJ1-1, reads EADIYQTPRYLVIGTGKKITLECSQTMGHDKMYWYQQDPGMELHLIHYSYGVNSTEKGDLSSESTVSRIRTEHFPLTLESARPSHTSQYLCASGDRVNTEAFFGQGTRLTVV.

Remarks on this clonotype: The junction departs from the called germline gene at one end, perhaps through a read error. The chain joins TRBV12-3 or TRBV12-4 to TRBJ2-7, with D perhaps matching TRBD2 (5 bases). This CDR3 spans 12 amino acids. The CDR3, as DNA: TGTGCCAGCACCGACTACAGCGGCGAGCAGCACTTC. Its protein product is CASTDYSGEQHF.